One sample yielded the 32 T cell receptor beta chains listed below, sequenced in a study of response to subunit inactivated influenza vaccine. A single record per CDR3 protein comes from TCRdb applying MiXCR to the RT-PCR reads. The table records about 500,000 distinct CDR3 sequences, approximately 13% of them present only once. The sequencing used PBMCs from blood, collected 35 to 45 days after vaccination. The receptors were sampled from a man aged 50-59 years who received an inactivated influenza vaccine.

This clonotype occurred a few times. The CDR3 DNA is TGCGCCAGCAGCTTGAGGTCCCGGACACTCCAGCAGGCCGGGGAGCTGTTTTTT. Translated, it gives CASSLRSRTLQQAGELFF. The genes are TRBV5-1 and TRBJ2-2; D is possibly TRBD1 (5 bases). Per the germline V gene, CDR1 is SGHRS and CDR2 is YFSETQ. The CDR3 runs 18 residues. V was clipped by 1 base and J by 6 bases, with 22 bases between them.

The chain has TRBV7-9 and TRBJ2-7, with 9 bases identical to TRBD1. Germline CDR1 is SEHNR and CDR2 is FQNEAQ (reference sequence). This CDR3 contains 16 residues. J gave up 3 bases and V 5 bases, and 11 bases lay outside the gene matches. In nucleotides, the CDR3 is TGTGCCAGCAGCCTATACCGGGACAGGGACATCTACGAGCAGTACTTC. Translation gives CASSLYRDRDIYEQYF.

This clonotype has just a few counts. The J gene is TRBJ2-3, the V gene TRBV28, with a possible D match to TRBD2 (5 bases). Germline V gene data show CDR1 as MDHEN and CDR2 as SYDVKM. The V end was cut by 8 bases, the J end by 1 base, with 13 bases between. The CDR3 covers 14 residues. This chain's CDR3 is CASATGFGTDTQYF. The CDR3 nucleotides are TGTGCCAGCGCTACGGGGTTTGGCACAGATACGCAGTATTTT.

This rearrangement joins TRBV9 to TRBJ2-1; D is uncertain. The V gene lost 0 bases and the J gene lost 6 bases, with 13 bases spanning the gap. CDR3 size: 15 residues. Germline V CDR1 and CDR2: SGDLS, YYNGEE. CDR3 amino acids: CASSVVPGPGNEQFF. The CDR3 DNA reads TGTGCCAGCAGCGTAGTGCCGGGTCCAGGCAATGAGCAGTTCTTC.

The chain has TRBV7-9 and TRBJ2-5, with D possibly being TRBD2 (6 bases). The CDR3 runs to 15 residues. V was clipped by 2 bases and J by 1 base, with 11 bases between them. Germline V lookup: CDR1 SEHNR, CDR2 FQNEAQ (reference sequence). The CDR3 region is CASSLSLAGQETQYF. In DNA form, the CDR3 reads TGTGCCAGCAGCTTATCACTAGCAGGCCAAGAGACCCAGTACTTC.

The rearrangement uses TRBV2 and TRBJ1-5; 7 nucleotides line up with TRBD1. The CDR3 has 14 residues. The ends lost 6 bases at V and 7 bases at J; junction bases unmatched: 9. Germline-derived CDR1 and CDR2 are SNHLY and FYNNEI. The CDR3 bases are TGTGCCAGCAGGGAGAACACAGGGGAACAGCCCCAGCATTTT. This encodes CASRENTGEQPQHF.

A few counts support this clonotype. Sequence at one end of the junction differs from germline and may be a read error. This sequence joins TRBV7-6 and TRBJ2-2, with 9 bases lining up with TRBD2. Germline CDR1 reads SGHVS; CDR2 reads FNYEAQ. The CDR3 loop spans 16 amino acids. As DNA, the CDR3 is TGTGCCAGCAGCCTAGCGGGAAACTCTGCCACCGGGGAGCTGTTTTTT. It encodes CASSLAGNSATGELFF.

This clonotype came up many times. In nucleotides, the CDR3 is TGCGCCAGCAGCCGAGGGACAGGGGGCTACAACGAGCAGTACTTC. This translates into CASSRGTGGYNEQYF. The chain combines TRBV4-1 with TRBJ2-7, with TRBD1 matching 12 bases. This CDR3 has 15 residues. The J segment lost 5 bases and the V segment lost 4 bases, leaving 6 bases of the junction unmatched. CDR1 is MGHRA, CDR2 YSYEKL, per germline.

The chain uses TRBV12-3 or TRBV12-4 and TRBJ1-2, with 7 bases identical to TRBD1. Trimming at V came to 5 bases and at J to 8 bases, leaving 11 bases not matched to a gene. CDR3 length equals 14 residues. CDR3 sequence reads: CASSRSDRDGGYTF. The CDR3 DNA sequence: TGTGCCAGCAGTCGGAGTGACAGGGACGGCGGCTACACCTTC.

This clonotype was seen only a few times. The chain recombines TRBV6-2 or TRBV6-3 with TRBJ2-7; TRBD2 matches 9 bases. The CDR3 has 17 amino acids. Trimming cost V 5 bases and J 2 bases; bases outside gene matches: 13. Germline CDR1 and CDR2: MNHEY and SVGEGT. The CDR3 DNA sequence: TGTGCCAGCAGTCGGTGGCCCCGGCGGGAGGGAGCCTACGAGCAGTACTTC. Its translation is CASSRWPRREGAYEQYF.

This clonotype turned up a few times. Here the CDR3 DNA reads TGCAGTGCTAGACAGCTAGCGGGGCCCTACGAGCAGTACTTC. This sequence encodes CSARQLAGPYEQYF. The chain has TRBV20-1 and TRBJ2-7; 9 bases are shared with TRBD2. Trimming took 2 bases from V and 2 from J; bases not matched to a gene: 4. Germline CDR1 DFQATT, CDR2 SNEGSKA (reference sequence). This CDR3 has 14 residues.

This clonotype was detected only a few times. J is TRBJ2-3 and V is TRBV20-1; 12 bases match TRBD2. After removal of 5 bases from V and 6 bases from J, the junction contained 3 bases not matched to a gene. This CDR3 contains 13 residues. Looked up from germline, CDR1 is DFQATT and CDR2 is SNEGSKA (reference sequence). The chain's CDR3 is CSAQTSGSDTQYF. The CDR3 nucleotides are TGCAGTGCTCAGACTAGCGGGAGTGATACGCAGTATTTT.

This clonotype was counted ten times or more. This chain uses TRBV24-1 with TRBJ2-3; no clear D. CDR1 KGHDR and CDR2 SFDVKD come from the germline V gene. This CDR3 is 12 amino acids long. Trimming stripped 8 bases from V and 6 bases from J, with 11 bases between. CDR3 nucleotides: TGTGCCACCACGTCTGAAGGCGATACGCAGTATTTT. Translated: CATTSEGDTQYF.

This clonotype was recorded at least ten times. The genes are TRBV5-6 and TRBJ2-7, with 8 bases that match TRBD2. The J segment lost 2 bases and the V segment lost 3 bases, leaving 4 bases of the junction unmatched. This CDR3 has 14 amino acids. Germline assignment: CDR1 SGHDT and CDR2 YYEEEE. CDR3 coding DNA: TGTGCCAGCAGCTCCGGGACTAGTGCCTACGAGCAGTACTTC. It yields the protein CASSSGTSAYEQYF.

Concerning this clonotype itself: Compared with germline, one end of the junction differs, possibly owing to a read error. V gene TRBV10-3 combines with J gene TRBJ2-1; 9 bases fit TRBD2. CDR3 size: 16 residues. Germline V gene sequence: CDR1 ENHRY, CDR2 SYGVKD. DNA for the CDR3: TGTGCCATCAGTGAACAGCGGCTAGCGGGGAACAATGAGCAGCTCTTC. This gives the protein CAISEQRLAGNNEQLF.

This clonotype was counted only a few times. The chain combines TRBV19 with TRBJ2-3; possibly TRBD1 for D (7 bases). This CDR3 is built from 15 residues. V lost 5 bases to trimming and J lost 8 bases, with 20 bases between them. Germline CDR1 LNHDA, CDR2 SQIVND (reference sequence). The CDR3 DNA sequence: TGTGCCAGTAGTCGCCAGGGGGGTCCCACTGGTACGCAGTATTTT. Encoded protein: CASSRQGGPTGTQYF. The full variable domain, completed using reference TRBV19 and TRBJ2-3, is DGGITQSPKYLFRKEGQNVTLSCEQNLNHDAMYWYRQDPGQGLRLIYYSQIVNDFQKGDIAEGYSVSREKKESFPLTVTSAQKNPTAFYLCASSRQGGPTGTQYFGPGTRLTVL.

This clonotype has just a few counts. The rearrangement links TRBV20-1 to TRBJ2-7, with TRBD2 identical over 11 bases. CDR1 DFQATT and CDR2 SNEGSKA come from the germline V gene (reference sequence). CDR3 length equals 15 residues. With V trimmed by 1 base and J by 5 bases, 7 bases remained unmatched. The CDR3 sequence is CSARVTSGSTHEQYF. The CDR3 DNA follows: TGCAGTGCTAGAGTCACTAGCGGGAGTACCCACGAGCAGTACTTC.

The chain joins TRBV24-1 to TRBJ2-5; tentative D call: TRBD2 (6 bases). This CDR3 contains 16 residues. Per the germline V gene, CDR1 is KGHDR and CDR2 is SFDVKD. V gave up 3 bases and J gave up 5 bases, with 18 bases separating them. The CDR3 nucleotides are TGTGCCACCAGTGATCACAACAGGCTTCGGGGGGAGACCCAGTACTTC. It is translated as CATSDHNRLRGETQYF.

This clonotype was counted ten times or more. The V call is TRBV18, the J call TRBJ2-2; either TRBD1 or TRBD2 may fit D (5 bases each). Trimming took off 2 bases at V and 4 bases at J, with 11 bases between the two ends. The CDR3 consists of 15 residues. The germline CDR1 and CDR2 sequences are KGHSH and LQKENI. CDR3 in amino acids: CASSPGTIATGELFF. CDR3 bases: TGTGCCAGCTCACCAGGGACGATCGCCACCGGGGAGCTGTTTTTT.

There are many counts of this clonotype. V usage is TRBV20-1 and J usage is TRBJ2-1, with 11 bases fitting TRBD2. V dropped 0 bases and J dropped 4; count of bases not matched to a gene: 11. Germline V CDR1 and CDR2: DFQATT, SNEGSKA (reference sequence). The CDR3 extends over 18 amino acids. DNA for the CDR3: TGCAGTGCTAGAGATCTCAGTAGCGGGGGGGCTAAGTACAATGAGCAGTTCTTC. It codes for CSARDLSSGGAKYNEQFF.

The V gene is TRBV12-3 or TRBV12-4, the J gene TRBJ2-4, with TRBD2 identical over 7 bases. J was trimmed by 3 bases and V by 5 bases; bases with no gene match: 4. This CDR3 comprises 14 residues. The CDR3 DNA sequence: TGTGCCAGCAGTCGGGGGGAATTCAAAAACATTCAGTACTTC. Its protein is CASSRGEFKNIQYF.

This clonotype was seen more than once but under ten times. The chain uses TRBV20-1 and TRBJ1-1, with D perhaps matching TRBD1 (5 bases). The CDR3 runs to 15 residues. V lost 4 bases to trimming and J lost 0 bases, with 15 bases between them. CDR1 is DFQATT and CDR2 is SNEGSKA in the germline V gene (reference sequence). The CDR3 coding sequence is TGCAGTGCTAACGGAAAGACAGCGATGAACACTGAAGCTTTCTTT. It specifies CSANGKTAMNTEAFF.

This clonotype appeared a few times. CDR3 nucleotides: TGTGCCAGCAGACCCGAGGGGGCGCTGGGGGAGACCCAGTACTTC. Residues: CASRPEGALGETQYF. The chain links TRBV12-3 or TRBV12-4 to TRBJ2-5; TRBD1 matches 7 bases. V dropped 6 bases and J dropped 5; count of bases not matched to a gene: 12. The CDR3 is 15 amino acids.

This clonotype was recorded a few times. This sequence joins TRBV12-3 or TRBV12-4 and TRBJ1-2, with a possible D match to TRBD1 (5 bases). V lost 1 base and J 7 bases, leaving 16 bases between the germline ends. This CDR3 is built from 15 residues. The CDR3 here is CASSLDQGGLPGYTF. Written as DNA, the CDR3 is TGTGCCAGCAGTTTAGATCAGGGAGGACTTCCTGGCTACACCTTC.

The chain uses TRBV29-1 and TRBJ2-3; 9 bases are a match to TRBD1. The CDR3 runs to 13 residues. The germline CDR1 and CDR2 sequences are SQVTM and ANQGSEA. Losses at the gene ends were 7 bases for V and 4 bases for J; bases not matched to a gene: 6. CDR3 sequence: CSGTGVGPDTQYF. For the CDR3, the DNA is TGCAGCGGGACAGGGGTTGGTCCAGATACGCAGTATTTT.

This chain joins TRBV15 and TRBJ2-1, with a weak D call TRBD1 (6 bases). The CDR3 runs 16 residues. Germline V gene lookup returns CDR1 LNHNV and CDR2 YYDKDF (reference sequence). V was trimmed by 2 bases and J by 3 bases, leaving 14 bases between them. As DNA, the CDR3 is TGTGCCACCAGCAGACATAAGGGACAAAACTACAATGAGCAGTTCTTC. This encodes CATSRHKGQNYNEQFF.

This clonotype was counted a few times. The chain uses TRBV4-2 and TRBJ2-7, with 9 positions matching TRBD2. Germline CDR1 LGHNA, CDR2 YNFKEQ. The J segment lost 3 bases and the V segment lost 1 base, leaving 1 base of the junction unmatched. There are 14 residues in the CDR3. The CDR3 loop reads CASSQGTSVYEQYF. CDR3 coding DNA: TGTGCCAGCAGCCAAGGGACTAGCGTCTACGAGCAGTACTTC.

V gene TRBV15 combines with J gene TRBJ2-7, with 9 bases identical to TRBD1. CDR1 is LNHNV, CDR2 YYDKDF, per germline (reference sequence). V lost 0 bases, J lost 2 bases, and 5 bases stayed unmatched. The CDR3 is 16 amino acids. The CDR3 is CATSRDLGQGTYEQYF. In DNA, the CDR3 is TGTGCCACCAGCAGAGATCTGGGACAGGGCACCTACGAGCAGTACTTC. Looking up the rest from reference TRBV15 and TRBJ2-7 gives the full variable domain: DAMVIQNPRYQVTQFGKPVTLSCSQTLNHNVMYWYQQKSSQAPKLLFHYYDKDFNNEADTPDNFQSRRPNTSFCFLDIRSPGLGDTAMYLCATSRDLGQGTYEQYFGPGTRLTVT.

This clonotype showed up just a few times. V usage is TRBV4-1 and J usage is TRBJ2-2, with TRBD1 matching over 9 bases. J gave up 4 bases and V 4 bases, and 4 bases lay outside the gene matches. CDR3 length: 15 residues. CDR1 and CDR2 from the germline V gene are MGHRA and YSYEKL. The CDR3 spells CASSRGQGFTGELFF. CDR3 sequence (DNA): TGCGCCAGCAGCCGGGGACAGGGATTCACCGGGGAGCTGTTTTTT.

The V gene is TRBV7-2, the J gene TRBJ1-2; TRBD1 agrees at 8 bases. Germline V gene data show CDR1 as SGHTA and CDR2 as FQGNSA. J lost 8 bases, V lost 3 bases, and 11 bases had no gene match. CDR3 length equals 15 residues. The CDR3 spells CASSFPQQGVEGYTF. The CDR3 coding sequence is TGTGCCAGCAGCTTTCCCCAACAGGGGGTGGAGGGCTACACCTTC. Variable domain in full (rest from reference TRBV7-2 and TRBJ1-2): GAGVSQSPSNKVTEKGKDVELRCDPISGHTALYWYRQSLGQGLEFLIYFQGNSAPDKSGLPSDRFSAERTGGSVSTLTIQRTQQEDSAVYLCASSFPQQGVEGYTFGSGTRLTVV.

This clonotype was counted only a few times. V and J are TRBV5-6 and TRBJ1-1; weak D call: TRBD1 (5 bases). V gave up 3 bases and J gave up 4 bases, with 10 bases separating them. Germline assignment: CDR1 SGHDT and CDR2 YYEEEE. This CDR3 has 13 residues. The CDR3 DNA reads as TGTGCCAGCAGCTCCAGGGATTTCACTGAAGCTTTCTTT. It is translated as CASSSRDFTEAFF.

The CDR3 protein is CASSFTLTGGFSYNEQFF. In DNA, the CDR3 is TGTGCCAGCAGCTTCACTCTTACAGGGGGTTTTTCCTACAATGAGCAGTTCTTC. The chain uses TRBV11-2 and TRBJ2-1, with 8 bases matching TRBD1. This CDR3 is 18 amino acids long. In germline, CDR1 is SGHAT, CDR2 FQNNGV. Trimming removed 3 bases from V and 1 base from J; junction bases left unmatched: 11.